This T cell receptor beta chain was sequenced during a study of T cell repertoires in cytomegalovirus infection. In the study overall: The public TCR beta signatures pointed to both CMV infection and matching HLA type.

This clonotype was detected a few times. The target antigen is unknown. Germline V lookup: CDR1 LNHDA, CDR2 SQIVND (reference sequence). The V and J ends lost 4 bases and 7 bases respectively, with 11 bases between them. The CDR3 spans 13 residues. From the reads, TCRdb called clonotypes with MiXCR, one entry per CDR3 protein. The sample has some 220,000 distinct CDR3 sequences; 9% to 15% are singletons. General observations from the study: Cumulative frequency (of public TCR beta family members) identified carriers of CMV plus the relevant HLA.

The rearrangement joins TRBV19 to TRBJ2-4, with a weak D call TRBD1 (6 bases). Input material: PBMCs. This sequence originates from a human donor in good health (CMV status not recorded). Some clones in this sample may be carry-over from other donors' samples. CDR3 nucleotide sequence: TGTGCCAGTAGTACCGACAGGCGGAACATTCAGTACTTC. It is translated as CASSTDRRNIQYF.